The 16 T cell receptor beta chains listed next were all sequenced from one sample in a study of T cells in Graves' hyperthyroidism and ophthalmopathy. Using RNA transcripts as the source, TCR beta CDR3 regions were amplified. The HTBI primer set was used in a first-round RT-PCR of the TCR CDR3. Using its own MiXCR run on the multiplex PCR reads, TCRdb lists one record per CDR3 protein. Here the sample spans 360,000 or so distinct CDR3 sequences, approximately 18% being singletons. The specimen was blood. Every receptor here comes from a woman aged 40 to 50 with Graves' ophthalmopathy.

The sample holds many counts of this clonotype. V is TRBV6-5 and J is TRBJ2-7; D possibly corresponds to TRBD1 (6 bases). Deletions cut 10 bases from V and 3 bases from J, with 19 bases between. CDR1 is MNHEY, CDR2 SVGAGI, per germline. This CDR3 region has 14 residues. The CDR3 loop reads CANSPSTGIYEQYF. CDR3 nucleotides: TGTGCCAACAGCCCTTCGACAGGTATCTACGAGCAGTACTTC.

This clonotype was seen repeatedly, ten times or more. The chain joins TRBV6-1 to TRBJ2-7; the match to TRBD1 covers 11 bases. The junction had 2 bases not matched to a gene; V was cut back by 3 bases and J by 1 base. The CDR3 totals 15 residues. Looked up from germline, CDR1 is MNHNS and CDR2 is SASEGT. CDR3 region: CASSDGTGGSYEQYF. CDR3 nucleotide sequence: TGTGCCAGCAGTGACGGGACAGGGGGTTCCTACGAGCAGTACTTC.

This clonotype showed up many times. The rearrangement uses TRBV7-9 and TRBJ1-2; 8 nucleotides align to TRBD1. The germline V gene has CDR1 SEHNR and CDR2 FQNEAQ (reference sequence). The CDR3 has 12 amino acids. J gave up 8 bases and V 5 bases, and 4 bases lay outside the gene matches. In DNA, the CDR3 is TGTGCCAGCAGCGACACAGGGGGAGGCTACACCTTC. This codes for CASSDTGGGYTF. The variable domain in full, with the rest retrieved from reference TRBV7-9 and TRBJ1-2, is DTGVSQNPRHKITKRGQNVTFRCDPISEHNRLYWYRQTLGQGPEFLTYFQNEAQLEKSRLLSDRFSAERPKGSFSTLEIQRTEQGDSAMYLCASSDTGGGYTFGSGTRLTVV.

Ten or more counts support this clonotype. This chain uses TRBV15 with TRBJ2-2, with TRBD2 as a possible D gene (5 bases). The V gene lost 4 bases and the J gene lost 0 bases, with 12 bases spanning the gap. From germline, CDR1 is LNHNV and CDR2 YYDKDF (reference sequence). CDR3 length equals 16 residues. The CDR3 region is CATSTHAGTNTGELFF. For the CDR3, the DNA is TGTGCCACCAGCACTCACGCCGGGACGAACACCGGGGAGCTGTTTTTT.

The table lists this clonotype with many counts. The CDR3 is CASSYSPAVPETQYF. DNA of the CDR3: TGTGCCAGCAGTTACTCCCCTGCCGTCCCGGAGACCCAGTACTTC. This chain links TRBV6-2 or TRBV6-3 with TRBJ2-5; D not certain. CDR1 is MNHEY, CDR2 SVGEGT, per germline. The CDR3 runs to 15 residues. The V and J ends lost 0 bases and 5 bases respectively, with 13 bases between them.

Many counts were recorded for this clonotype. V and J are TRBV29-1 and TRBJ1-1, with D maybe TRBD1 (6 bases). Trimming shortened V by 6 bases and J by 0 bases, and 11 bases separated the two germline ends. CDR1 is SQVTM and CDR2 is ANQGSEA in the germline V gene. The CDR3 contains 13 residues. CDR3 loop: CSVEGEMNTEAFF. The CDR3 DNA reads TGCAGCGTCGAGGGGGAAATGAACACTGAAGCTTTCTTT.

V usage is TRBV2 and J usage is TRBJ2-5; D not resolved. Germline CDR1 and CDR2: SNHLY and FYNNEI. This CDR3 is built from 15 residues. The V end lost 6 bases, the J end lost 2 bases, and 16 bases lay between the germline ends. CDR3 region: CASSWAQIQQETQYF. CDR3 bases: TGTGCCAGCAGCTGGGCTCAAATCCAACAAGAGACCCAGTACTTC.

Written as DNA, the CDR3 is TGTGCCAGCAGTTACTCTGGGACAGGGGGCGCTGGGGACTATGGCTACACCTTC. Amino acids: CASSYSGTGGAGDYGYTF. The rearrangement uses TRBV6-2 or TRBV6-3 and TRBJ1-2; 12 bases match TRBD1. Germline lookup yields CDR1 MNHEY and CDR2 SVGEGT. CDR3 size: 18 residues. With V trimmed by 0 bases and J by 3 bases, 8 bases remained unmatched.

This clonotype occurred many times. The V and J genes are TRBV11-2 and TRBJ1-3; 7 bases are shared with TRBD1. The germline V gene encodes CDR1 SGHAT and CDR2 FQNNGV. V trimming: 5 bases; J trimming: 5 bases; junction bases outside the gene matches: 18. This CDR3 is 18 amino acids long. This CDR3 is CASSPSTGTSSRRNTIYF. CDR3 in DNA: TGTGCCAGCAGCCCGTCGACAGGGACGTCTTCCAGGCGAAACACCATATATTTT.

The chain is built from TRBV4-1 and TRBJ1-2; TRBD1 might be the D (6 bases). This CDR3 spans 15 amino acids. The germline V gene encodes CDR1 MGHRA and CDR2 YSYEKL. Trimming took off 4 bases at V and 2 bases at J, with 14 bases between the two ends. The CDR3 loop is CASSPGAVKNYGYTF. DNA of the CDR3: TGCGCCAGCAGCCCGGGGGCAGTCAAGAACTATGGCTACACCTTC.

This clonotype turned up a few times. This rearrangement joins TRBV20-1 to TRBJ2-5; D possibly uses TRBD1 or TRBD2 (5 bases each). Germline CDR1 and CDR2: DFQATT and SNEGSKA (reference sequence). Trimming left V 0 bases short and J 5 bases short, with 13 bases between. The CDR3 length is 14 residues. The CDR3 DNA reads as TGCAGTGCTAGAGATCGGGGCTCAGTGGAGACCCAGTACTTC. Encoded protein: CSARDRGSVETQYF.

In this sample, this clonotype turned up once. The genes are TRBV6-1 and TRBJ1-1; 7 bases line up with TRBD1. Germline-derived CDR1 and CDR2 are MNHNS and SASEGT. The CDR3 covers 11 residues. The V gene end was trimmed by 6 bases and the J gene end by 11 bases; junction bases not matched to a gene: 6. CDR3 residues: CASREGASAFF. CDR3 in DNA: TGTGCCAGCAGGGAGGGGGCATCGGCTTTCTTT.

At least ten counts were recorded for this clonotype. The J gene is TRBJ1-1, the V gene TRBV28, with a weak D call TRBD1 (5 bases). Looked up from germline, CDR1 is MDHEN and CDR2 is SYDVKM. With 3 bases removed from V and 6 bases from J, the gap between germline ends came to 17 bases. This CDR3 contains 15 residues. The CDR3: CASSFAWATAAEAFF. The CDR3 DNA follows: TGTGCCAGCAGTTTCGCCTGGGCGACAGCCGCTGAAGCTTTCTTT.

This rearrangement joins TRBV5-1 to TRBJ2-5, with D perhaps being TRBD1 or TRBD2 (6 bases each). The CDR3 sequence is 13 residues long. Per the germline V gene, CDR1 is SGHRS and CDR2 is YFSETQ. V lost 6 bases to trimming and J lost 4 bases, with 13 bases between them. The CDR3 region is CASTRGGGETQYF. Written as DNA, the CDR3 is TGCGCCAGCACCCGAGGAGGGGGAGAGACCCAGTACTTC.

This clonotype was counted ten times or more. This sequence joins TRBV20-1 and TRBJ1-5, with 9 positions matching TRBD1. Germline assignment: CDR1 DFQATT and CDR2 SNEGSKA (reference sequence). After removal of 5 bases from V and 4 bases from J, the junction contained 3 bases not matched to a gene. The CDR3 has 13 residues. The CDR3 loop reads CSARDRENQPQHF. Written as DNA, the CDR3 is TGCAGTGCTCGGGACAGGGAAAATCAGCCCCAGCATTTT.

The chain employs TRBV6-2 or TRBV6-3 and TRBJ1-1, with D possibly matching TRBD1 (5 bases). This CDR3 region has 15 residues. The V and J ends lost 1 base and 5 bases respectively, with 14 bases between them. Germline CDR1 is MNHEY and CDR2 is SVGEGT. The CDR3 region has the DNA TGTGCCAGCAGTTACTTAGGGAGAGGGGAAACTGAAGCTTTCTTT. Protein product: CASSYLGRGETEAFF.